This TCR beta chain was recorded in a study of technical replicates of blood from several donors. Trimming removed 0 bases from V and 2 bases from J; junction bases left unmatched: 17. This CDR3 is 20 amino acids long. The germline CDR1 and CDR2 sequences are LGHNA and YSLEER. Measured with immunoSEQ multiplex PCR; TCRdb has only the in-frame clones, and not every one. The sample includes tens of thousands of clones, roughly 92% of them seen just once. The rearrangement uses TRBV4-3 and TRBJ2-3; 7 bases map to TRBD2. This clonotype was obtained from a human donor in good health. The sample taken for sequencing was T cells isolated from PBMCs. The CDR3 region has the DNA TGCGCCAGCAGCCAAGATCTCAAGCGGGATGTTTTATTAGACACAGATACGCAGTATTTT. This translates into CASSQDLKRDVLLDTDTQYF.